A single sample is the source of the 5 T cell receptor beta chains below, sequenced in a study of T-cell reconstitution after alpha-beta-depleted transplantation in children. For TCRbeta, the library was prepared with unique molecular identifiers. TCRdb processed the PCR reads anew with MiXCR; each CDR3 protein has one entry. This table holds roughly 120,000 distinct CDR3 sequences, around 23% found once. Sequencing used PBMCs, mostly from graft donor cells, obtained 180 days after TCRalphabeta/CD19-depleted stem cell transplant. Receptors were obtained from a male patient under 10 years old who had a stem cell transplant for chronic granulomatous disease, so the T cells may come from the graft donor.

This clonotype was seen once. This sequence joins TRBV12-3 or TRBV12-4 and TRBJ1-5; no firm D call. V was shortened by 1 base and J by 3 bases, with 4 bases between the two germline ends. This CDR3 has 13 residues. As DNA, the CDR3 is TGTGCCAGCAGTTTAGGGTACAATCAGCCCCAGCATTTT. Translation gives CASSLGYNQPQHF.

This clonotype was picked up many times. The chain links TRBV15 to TRBJ2-7, with 10 bases matching TRBD2. J lost 3 bases, V lost 3 bases, and 5 bases had no gene match. CDR1 is LNHNV, CDR2 YYDKDF, per germline (reference sequence). The CDR3 totals 15 residues. CDR3 coding DNA: TGTGCCACCAGCAGTCGGACTAGCGGAATCTACGAGCAGTACTTC. This encodes CATSSRTSGIYEQYF. Combining the CDR3 with reference TRBV15 and TRBJ2-7 gives the whole variable domain DAMVIQNPRYQVTQFGKPVTLSCSQTLNHNVMYWYQQKSSQAPKLLFHYYDKDFNNEADTPDNFQSRRPNTSFCFLDIRSPGLGDTAMYLCATSSRTSGIYEQYFGPGTRLTVT.

This clonotype was observed a few times. Here the CDR3 reads CASSPTREGSYEQYF. CDR3 DNA: TGTGCCAGCTCACCAACGCGGGAGGGGTCCTACGAGCAGTACTTC. The rearrangement uses TRBV18 and TRBJ2-7; 9 nucleotides line up with TRBD2. The junction had 3 bases not matched to a gene; V was cut back by 2 bases and J by 1 base. Germline V gives CDR1 KGHSH, CDR2 LQKENI. CDR3 length: 15 amino acids.

This clonotype has more than one count but fewer than ten. The V and J genes are TRBV6-1 and TRBJ2-5; 8 bases are a match to TRBD1. CDR1 is MNHNS and CDR2 is SASEGT in the germline V gene. Trimming took 6 bases from V and 2 from J; bases not matched to a gene: 17. The CDR3 is 18 amino acids. The CDR3 DNA follows: TGTGCCAGCAGCCGAAATCGCAGGACAGGGCTAGCGCAAGAGACCCAGTACTTC. This codes for CASSRNRRTGLAQETQYF.

There are a few counts of this clonotype. The CDR3 spells CASSSHRLALSTDTQYF. The CDR3 nucleotides are TGTGCCAGCAGTTCCCACCGACTAGCCCTTAGCACAGATACGCAGTATTTT. This sequence joins TRBV6-5 and TRBJ2-3, with 7 bases matching TRBD2. Germline V lookup: CDR1 MNHEY, CDR2 SVGAGI. Trimming took 4 bases from V and 0 from J; bases not matched to a gene: 10. The CDR3 is 17 residues long.